A selection of T cell receptor beta chains follows, all from one sample in a study of blood T cell repertoires in COVID-19. Method: immunoSEQ multiplex PCR; TCRdb's copy keeps in-frame clones and lacks some. Of about 81,000 clones in the sample, around 82% are singletons; the top ten hold 10%. Sequencing was performed on peripheral blood. Receptors were obtained from a man aged 55 to 70 with acute or convalescent COVID-19. The CDR3 runs from the conserved cysteine through the conserved F or W. Fields, in order: V gene, D gene, clone size, J gene, CDR3 protein, CDR3 DNA. A D gene is named only where the DNA matches it firmly. Expanded clones are given a class, and other clones once, few, many or no size at all.

V: TRBV27
D: TRBD2
size: few
J: TRBJ2-2
CDR3: CASSPPLLGLVSTGELFF
DNA: TGTGCCAGCAGTCCACCTCTCCTCGGACTAGTATCGACCGGGGAGCTGTTTTTT

V: TRBV7-9
D: -
size: once
J: TRBJ1-1
CDR3: CASSLGGTQGSEAFF
DNA: TGTGCCAGCAGCTTGGGGGGGACCCAGGGATCTGAAGCTTTCTTT

V: TRBV5-5
D: -
size: -
J: TRBJ2-6
CDR3: CASSLSGSAGSGANVLTF
DNA: TGTGCCAGCAGCTTAAGCGGCTCGGCAGGCTCTGGGGCCAACGTCCTGACTTTC

V: TRBV5-1
D: TRBD2
size: -
J: TRBJ2-3
CDR3: CASSLPSGSGDTQYF
DNA: TGCGCCAGCAGCTTGCCTAGCGGGAGCGGGGATACGCAGTATTTT

V: TRBV7-3
D: -
size: -
J: TRBJ2-3
CDR3: CASSFSARAGRTDTQYF
DNA: TGTGCCAGCAGCTTCTCCGCTCGAGCTGGGAGAACAGATACGCAGTATTTT

V: TRBV5-1
D: TRBD1
size: -
J: TRBJ1-4
CDR3: CASSPGQGGRWEKLFF
DNA: TGCGCCAGCAGCCCCGGACAGGGGGGGAGGTGGGAAAAACTGTTTTTT

V: TRBV18
D: -
size: -
J: TRBJ2-2
CDR3: CASFSGANTGELFF
DNA: TGTGCCAGCTTTAGCGGAGCCAACACCGGGGAGCTGTTTTTT

V: TRBV24-1
D: -
size: -
J: TRBJ1-3
CDR3: CATSDSRGNTIYF
DNA: TGTGCCACCAGTGATTCTAGGGGAAACACCATATATTTT

V: TRBV6-5
D: -
size: -
J: TRBJ1-1
CDR3: CASSYGQDTEAFF
DNA: TGTGCCAGCAGTTACGGTCAGGACACTGAAGCTTTCTTT

V: TRBV7-9
D: -
size: -
J: TRBJ1-1
CDR3: CASRPLPDTEAFF
DNA: TGTGCCAGCCGCCCCCTCCCAGACACTGAAGCTTTCTTT

V: TRBV7-8
D: -
size: -
J: TRBJ1-5
CDR3: CASSLAEGQPQHF
DNA: TGTGCCAGCAGCTTAGCAGAGGGTCAGCCCCAGCATTTT

V: TRBV6-5
D: -
size: once
J: TRBJ1-2
CDR3: CASRDSYGYTF
DNA: TGTGCCAGCAGGGACAGCTATGGCTACACCTTC

V: TRBV30
D: -
size: -
J: TRBJ1-3
CDR3: CAWSVDGTKRNTIYF
DNA: TGTGCCTGGAGTGTAGACGGGACAAAGCGCAACACCATATATTTT

V: TRBV5-1
D: TRBD1
size: -
J: TRBJ1-5
CDR3: CASSSGQGGAQPQHF
DNA: TGCGCCAGCAGCTCGGGACAGGGAGGAGCTCAGCCCCAGCATTTT

V: TRBV7-9
D: -
size: -
J: TRBJ2-1
CDR3: CASSVGSPPYNEQFF
DNA: TGTGCCAGCAGCGTCGGGAGCCCCCCCTACAATGAGCAGTTCTTC

V: TRBV5-8
D: -
size: once
J: TRBJ1-1
CDR3: CASRFTELNTEAFF
DNA: TGTGCCAGCAGGTTCACTGAATTGAACACTGAAGCTTTCTTT

V: TRBV7-2
D: TRBD1
size: -
J: TRBJ1-2
CDR3: CASRKGDRGLDGYTF
DNA: TGTGCCAGCAGGAAAGGGGACAGGGGGCTAGATGGCTACACCTTC

V: TRBV28
D: TRBD1
size: -
J: TRBJ1-5
CDR3: CASRDDRGGNQPQHF
DNA: TGTGCCAGCAGGGACGACAGGGGTGGCAATCAGCCCCAGCATTTT

V: TRBV2
D: -
size: once
J: TRBJ1-5
CDR3: CASSEANENQPQHF
DNA: TGTGCCAGCAGTGAAGCTAACGAGAATCAGCCCCAGCATTTT

V: TRBV14
D: TRBD2
size: once
J: TRBJ2-1
CDR3: CASSPTSGGGREEQFF
DNA: TGTGCCAGCAGCCCCACCTCTGGGGGAGGGCGAGAGGAGCAGTTCTTC

V: TRBV19
D: TRBD2
size: -
J: TRBJ2-7
CDR3: CASSALLAGYAHEQYF
DNA: TGTGCCAGTAGTGCACTACTAGCGGGATACGCCCACGAGCAGTACTTC

V: TRBV28
D: TRBD2
size: -
J: TRBJ2-1
CDR3: CVSSLLAGGRNEQFF
DNA: TGTGTCAGCAGTTTACTAGCGGGAGGACGGAATGAGCAGTTCTTC

V: TRBV7-2
D: -
size: -
J: TRBJ1-2
CDR3: CATSRGLINYGYTF
DNA: TGTGCCACCTCTCGAGGGCTTATTAACTATGGCTACACCTTC

V: TRBV27
D: TRBD2
size: -
J: TRBJ2-1
CDR3: CASSFWTSLNEQFF
DNA: TGTGCCAGCAGTTTCTGGACTAGCCTCAATGAGCAGTTCTTC

V: TRBV13
D: TRBD2
size: once
J: TRBJ2-5
CDR3: CASSLGGGETQYF
DNA: TGTGCCAGCAGCTTAGGCGGGGGGGAGACCCAGTACTTC

V: TRBV16
D: -
size: -
J: TRBJ2-1
CDR3: CASSPSRYEQFF
DNA: TGTGCCAGCAGCCCTAGCAGGTATGAGCAGTTCTTC

V: TRBV7-9
D: TRBD2
size: -
J: TRBJ2-2
CDR3: CASSYRLAGGTSNTGELFF
DNA: TGTGCCAGCAGCTACCGACTAGCGGGGGGTACTTCGAACACCGGGGAGCTGTTTTTT

V: TRBV12-1
D: -
size: -
J: TRBJ2-1
CDR3: CASSFDLRGSSYNEQFF
DNA: TGTGCCAGCAGCTTTGATTTAAGGGGAAGTTCCTACAATGAGCAGTTCTTC

V: TRBV6-5
D: TRBD2
size: -
J: TRBJ2-3
CDR3: CASSYSAAGVGDTQYF
DNA: TGTGCCAGCAGTTACTCAGCAGCGGGAGTAGGAGATACGCAGTATTTT

V: TRBV19
D: -
size: -
J: TRBJ2-3
CDR3: CATRAAGPTDTQYF
DNA: TGTGCCACCCGGGCCGCGGGTCCCACAGATACGCAGTATTTT

V: TRBV5-1
D: TRBD1
size: few
J: TRBJ2-2
CDR3: CASSFSGQGSGELFF
DNA: TGCGCCAGCAGCTTTTCGGGACAGGGTAGCGGGGAGCTGTTTTTT

V: TRBV30
D: -
size: -
J: TRBJ2-2
CDR3: CAWSALGANTGELFF
DNA: TGTGCCTGGAGTGCCCTGGGGGCCAACACCGGGGAGCTGTTTTTT

V: TRBV4-2
D: -
size: -
J: TRBJ2-1
CDR3: CASSSGVGGYNEQFF
DNA: TGTGCCAGCAGTTCGGGAGTAGGAGGGTACAATGAGCAGTTCTTC

V: TRBV19
D: TRBD1
size: -
J: TRBJ1-2
CDR3: CASSILGQGAYGYTF
DNA: TGTGCCAGTAGTATACTGGGACAGGGGGCGTATGGCTACACCTTC

V: TRBV7-9
D: -
size: -
J: TRBJ2-5
CDR3: CASSIRAQETQYF
DNA: TGTGCCAGCAGCATCAGGGCCCAAGAGACCCAGTACTTC

V: TRBV27
D: TRBD1
size: -
J: TRBJ1-5
CDR3: CASSLGQGANQPQHF
DNA: TGTGCCAGCAGTTTGGGTCAGGGGGCTAATCAGCCCCAGCATTTT

V: TRBV9
D: -
size: -
J: TRBJ1-1
CDR3: CASSQDSLTEAFF
DNA: TGTGCCAGCAGTCAAGACTCCCTCACTGAAGCTTTCTTT

V: TRBV28
D: -
size: -
J: TRBJ1-6
CDR3: CASSLTPGNSPLHF
DNA: TGTGCCAGCAGTTTGACACCGGGGAATTCACCCCTCCACTTT

V: TRBV18
D: -
size: -
J: TRBJ2-1
CDR3: CASSPNRETEFF
DNA: TGTGCCAGCTCACCGAATCGGGAGACGGAGTTCTTC

V: TRBV12-3/TRBV12-4
D: -
size: -
J: TRBJ2-1
CDR3: CASSFANEQFF
DNA: TGTGCCAGCAGTTTTGCGAATGAGCAGTTCTTC

V: TRBV7-9
D: -
size: -
J: TRBJ1-5
CDR3: CASSSQGSNQPQHF
DNA: TGTGCCAGCAGCTCCCAGGGAAGCAATCAGCCCCAGCATTTT

V: TRBV9
D: TRBD2
size: -
J: TRBJ2-3
CDR3: CASSPGLAGAASTDTQYF
DNA: TGTGCCAGCAGCCCAGGACTAGCGGGTGCCGCTAGCACAGATACGCAGTATTTT

V: TRBV9
D: TRBD2
size: -
J: TRBJ2-5
CDR3: CASSTAGGRETQYF
DNA: TGTGCCAGCAGCACAGCGGGAGGGCGGGAGACCCAGTACTTC

V: TRBV2
D: -
size: -
J: TRBJ2-5
CDR3: CASSDLYGGHETQYF
DNA: TGTGCCAGCAGTGATTTATACGGGGGGCACGAGACCCAGTACTTC

V: TRBV6-5
D: TRBD2
size: -
J: TRBJ2-7
CDR3: CASSYVTSGRLYEQYF
DNA: TGTGCCAGCAGTTACGTGACTAGCGGGAGGTTATACGAGCAGTACTTC

V: TRBV6-8
D: TRBD2
size: -
J: TRBJ2-1
CDR3: CASSFPSGGLGFF
DNA: TGTGCCAGCAGTTTTCCCAGCGGGGGGCTTGGGTTCTTC

V: TRBV6-2/TRBV6-3
D: -
size: few
J: TRBJ2-1
CDR3: CASSLRSSYNEQFF
DNA: TGTGCCAGCAGTCTGCGTAGCTCCTACAATGAGCAGTTCTTC

V: TRBV28
D: -
size: -
J: TRBJ2-5
CDR3: CASSLLLSGTQYF
DNA: TGTGCCAGCAGTTTACTCCTATCGGGGACCCAGTACTTC

V: TRBV11-2
D: -
size: few
J: TRBJ2-7
CDR3: CASSQGQFSYEQYF
DNA: TGTGCCAGCAGCCAAGGACAGTTCTCCTACGAGCAGTACTTC

V: TRBV5-1
D: TRBD1
size: -
J: TRBJ1-4
CDR3: CASSGGQGWNEKLFF
DNA: TGCGCCAGCAGCGGGGGACAGGGATGGAATGAAAAACTGTTTTTT

V: TRBV19
D: TRBD1
size: -
J: TRBJ1-2
CDR3: CASSIDSGTGIRIGYTF
DNA: TGTGCCAGTAGTATAGATTCCGGGACAGGGATTCGTATTGGCTACACCTTC

V: TRBV7-6
D: TRBD2
size: -
J: TRBJ2-7
CDR3: CASSLAPPASGGLSYEQYF
DNA: TGTGCCAGCAGCTTAGCGCCCCCCGCTAGCGGGGGGCTTTCCTACGAGCAGTACTTC

V: TRBV5-1
D: TRBD2
size: -
J: TRBJ2-1
CDR3: CASSFSGAYNEQFF
DNA: TGCGCCAGCAGCTTTAGCGGGGCCTACAATGAGCAGTTCTTC

V: TRBV11-2
D: -
size: once
J: TRBJ2-5
CDR3: CASSRRGRGAAQETQYF
DNA: TGTGCCAGCAGCCGGAGGGGGCGTGGGGCGGCCCAAGAGACCCAGTACTTC